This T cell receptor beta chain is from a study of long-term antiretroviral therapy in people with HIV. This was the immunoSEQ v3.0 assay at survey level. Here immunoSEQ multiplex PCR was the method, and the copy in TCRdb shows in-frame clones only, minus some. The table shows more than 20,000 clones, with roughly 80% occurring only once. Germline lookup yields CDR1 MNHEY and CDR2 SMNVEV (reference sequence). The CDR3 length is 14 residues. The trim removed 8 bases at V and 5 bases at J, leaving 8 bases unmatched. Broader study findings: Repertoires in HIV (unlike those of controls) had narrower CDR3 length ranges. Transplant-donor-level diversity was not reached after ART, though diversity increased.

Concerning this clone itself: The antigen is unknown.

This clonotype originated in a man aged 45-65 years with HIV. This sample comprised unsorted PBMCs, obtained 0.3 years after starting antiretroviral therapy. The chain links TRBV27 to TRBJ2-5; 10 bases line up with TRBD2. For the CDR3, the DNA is TGTGCCAGCGCAGCGGGAGGGCCCCGGGAGACCCAGTACTTC. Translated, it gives CASAAGGPRETQYF.